Sequencing of this T cell receptor beta chain was carried out in a study of CD8 T cells in ankylosing spondylitis (dated by TCRdb to the late 2010s). Some background on the complete study: The study profiled T cell receptor beta repertoires in healthy donors and ankylosing spondylitis patients to find disease-linked TCR variants. The full study cohort was made up of roughly 25 ankylosing spondylitis patients and over 90 healthy donors. Samples of peripheral blood were taken, and for ankylosing spondylitis patients, synovial fluid was collected as well. Beyond this particular receptor, the publication reports: Blood from ankylosing spondylitis patients appeared to be characterized by a TCR beta motif composed of eight highly homologous amino acid variants. Some motif variants had previously been reported in the synovial fluid and blood of reactive arthritis patients, which suggests shared mechanisms of disease initiation. In peripheral blood, the disease-linked clones were found at relatively low frequencies and had a CD8+ phenotype. The disease-linked clones were reported to be significantly enriched in matched synovial fluid samples from ankylosing spondylitis patients.

TCRdb names Illumina HiSeq 2500 as the instrument used. TCR beta libraries were prepared by quantitative 5'-RACE with molecular barcodes. Per the authors' processing: To identify disease-linked TCR variants, a new computational method was used, one built on a probabilistic model of VDJ rearrangement. TCRdb's own reprocessing of the public reads used fastp at Q25 and MiXCR and kept productive beta chains. Every CDR3 protein is listed once, alongside the most common genes and DNA of its rows. It is TCRdb's table, rather than the study itself, that gives the V and J calls and clone size. This sample comprises about 240,000 distinct CDR3 sequences, roughly 8.6% of them detected only once. Together, the top ten hold almost 7% of the sample. Many counts were recorded for this clonotype. Its specific antigen is unknown. No much larger clone is present one base from it, and per-base qualities are unavailable.

The clonotype was recovered from a male donor with ankylosing spondylitis or in good health (not recorded which). Sequencing was carried out using blood, either unsorted or a sorted T cell fraction (not recorded which).

CDR3 protein: CSAEEGAGEQFF. The DNA sequence is TGCAGTGCCGAGGAGGGGGCCGGCGAGCAGTTCTTC. The chain joins TRBV20-1 to TRBJ2-1, and perhaps TRBD1 as D gene, on 7 matching bases. Including the terminal cysteine and phenylalanine, the CDR3 comprises 12 residues. Left in the record is the CDR3 DNA by itself, 36 bases read in frame from the first base. The trim is 6 bases for V and 10 bases for J, with a gap of 16 bases between the germline ends. Looking up the germline V gene (reference sequence) yields CDR1 DFQATT and CDR2 SNEGSKA.